This T cell receptor beta chain is from a study of somatic mutations in cytotoxic T cells in rheumatoid arthritis (dated by TCRdb to between 2016 and 2019). For the wider study: A FACSAria II or Sony SH800 was used to flow-sort some V beta antibody-stained T-cell populations at nearly 100% purity, and TCRB sequencing was also done on sorted V beta1+ cells. The study asked whether expanded CD8+ T-cell clones in newly diagnosed, untreated rheumatoid arthritis carry somatic mutations, and used TCRB deep sequencing to characterize clonality. A total of 60 to 80 rheumatoid arthritis patients and roughly 18 healthy controls underwent TCRB deep sequencing. Patient and control groups had essentially identical median ages. What the research found in general, with its limitations: CD8+ T-cell clonality did not differ significantly between rheumatoid arthritis patients and age-matched healthy controls. No adjustment for multiple comparisons was made for the slight TRBV07 underrepresentation in patients. CD8+ clonality increased with age in patients (Spearman r of about 0.45) but not in healthy controls. It was unknown which antigens the expanded CD8+ clones targeted, and their absence from virus-specific databases did not exclude viral specificity. Several identical CD8+ TCRB sequences were found in both blood and synovial fluid, and in about an eighth of the roughly 60 patients the largest CD8+ clone exceeded 20% of CD8+ cells.

Buffy coats from some 21 blood donors served as healthy controls, a group that was about 60% female with a median age of 56 years (range roughly 20-75). On an AutoMACS, CD4+ and CD8+ cells were isolated via positive magnetic bead selection, and their purity was verified by flow cytometry. Peripheral blood mononuclear cells were obtained using density gradient separation with Ficoll-Paque PLUS. Nucleospin Tissue or Tissue XS kits were used to extract DNA from CD4-enriched, CD8-enriched or PBMC samples, and a Qubit 2.0 fluorometer was used for quantification. TCRB CDR3 sequencing used the immunoSEQ assay on genomic DNA. From the authors' description of their analysis: The analyses included only productive TCRB rearrangements. Defining a clone by its unique TCRB CDR3 sequence, the study calculated clonality as a productive clonality index derived from Shannon entropy. Repertoire overlap for a pair of samples was computed from each clone's template counts relative to total templates per sample. V-gene usage from TCRB sequencing and V-gene usage measured by flow cytometry were correlated (Spearman r of around 0.6). TCRdb retrieved this table from immuneACCESS and kept in-frame rearrangements only. Not all clones are present; in checked studies, unresolved V genes account for under half, and no reason is known for the remainder. V and J calls and clone size come straight from that table; D and trimming were deduced from the DNA. The table for this sample lists about 25,000 clones; 82% of them were counted only once. The ten most abundant clones make up roughly 4.9% of the sample.

This clone was counted once. Its antigen is currently not known. It has no much larger one-base neighbor in the sample; base qualities were not kept. Compared with germline, V lacks 3 bases and J lacks 6 bases; bases without a gene match: 10. The CDR3, cysteine through phenylalanine, is 16 amino acids long. This entry keeps only the CDR3 DNA: 48 bases, framed from base 1. The germline V gene encodes CDR1 SGHKS and CDR2 YYEKEE (reference sequence). Recombination connected TRBV5-5 to TRBJ1-1, and 11 junction bases match TRBD1. This sequence originates from a man aged 50-59 years in good health. The sequenced sample was CD8+ T cells sorted from blood. Read as DNA, the sequence is TGTGCCAGCAGCTCGGGACAGGGGGGCTCCGGCGCTGAAGCTTTCTTT. Translated, this gives CASSSGQGGSGAEAFF.